One and the same sample provided the 20 T cell receptor beta chains below, sequenced in a study of T cells in localized non-small cell lung cancer. Data came from immunoSEQ multiplex PCR; TCRdb stores just in-frame clones and leaves some out. Of approximately 150,000 clones listed, more than 70% are singletons. Sequenced here: peripheral blood, sampled before any cancer treatment. These receptor sequences come from a female donor of 60 years or more with stage I lung adenocarcinoma.

This rearrangement joins TRBV28 to TRBJ1-1; perhaps TRBD1 as D (6 bases). The CDR3 sequence is 15 residues long. Deletions cut 4 bases from V and 6 bases from J, with 18 bases between. The germline V gene has CDR1 MDHEN and CDR2 SYDVKM. In nucleotides, the CDR3 is TGTGCCAGCAGTTCGACAGGTTTCACAATCCCTGAAGCTTTCTTT. This sequence encodes CASSSTGFTIPEAFF.

This clone occurred once. The chain is built from TRBV19 and TRBJ1-5, with 7 bases fitting TRBD1. CDR3 length: 15 amino acids. Germline V gene sequence: CDR1 LNHDA, CDR2 SQIVND (reference sequence). V gave up 5 bases and J gave up 2 bases; unmatched junction bases: 6. CDR3 nucleotides: TGTGCCAGTAGTTCCAGGGGGGTTGGCAATCAGCCCCAGCATTTT. Translating it yields CASSSRGVGNQPQHF.

V usage is TRBV11-2 and J usage is TRBJ2-5, with 7 bases that match TRBD2. This CDR3 has 15 residues. The V gene end was trimmed by 1 base and the J gene end by 7 bases; junction bases not matched to a gene: 9. In germline, CDR1 is SGHAT, CDR2 FQNNGV. CDR3 sequence reads: CASSLVGTTEATQYF. The CDR3 DNA follows: TGTGCCAGCAGCTTAGTGGGGACTACCGAAGCGACCCAGTACTTC.

CDR3 nucleotide sequence: TGTGCCAGCAGCTTAACCGTGGGACAGGGATACAATGAGCAGTTCTTC. It specifies CASSLTVGQGYNEQFF. This chain links TRBV7-3 with TRBJ2-1, with 9 bases lining up with TRBD1. After removal of 0 bases from V and 4 bases from J, the junction contained 4 bases not matched to a gene. The CDR3 runs to 16 residues. In germline, CDR1 is SGHTA, CDR2 FQGTGA.

This rearrangement joins TRBV6-1 to TRBJ2-5, with 7 nucleotides matching TRBD1. The CDR3 runs to 15 residues. V shed 6 bases and J 1 base; nucleotides not matched to a gene: 8. Germline loops: CDR1 MNHNS, CDR2 SASEGT. Here the CDR3 DNA reads TGTGCCAGCAGCCAGAACAGGGGAACCCAAGAGACCCAGTACTTC. It encodes CASSQNRGTQETQYF.

The chain carries TRBV2 and TRBJ2-4, with D possibly being TRBD1 (6 bases). The CDR3 runs 12 residues. Between the trimmed V and J ends, which lost 7 bases and 6 bases, there was a span of 10 bases. Germline-derived CDR1 and CDR2 are SNHLY and FYNNEI. CDR3 in DNA: TGTGCCAGCAACCGGGACACAAACATTCAGTACTTC. This translates into CASNRDTNIQYF.

The chain carries TRBV9 and TRBJ2-1; a possible D gene is TRBD1 (5 bases). CDR1 is SGDLS, CDR2 YYNGEE, per germline. The CDR3 is 15 residues long. The V end was cut by 0 bases, the J end by 6 bases, with 13 bases between. CDR3 nucleotides: TGTGCCAGCAGCGTAGATGGGGCTGCTACCAATGAGCAGTTCTTC. Translated: CASSVDGAATNEQFF. The entire variable domain, with the rest obtained from reference TRBV9 and TRBJ2-1, is as follows: DSGVTQTPKHLITATGQRVTLRCSPRSGDLSVYWYQQSLDQGLQFLIQYYNGEERAKGNILERFSAQQFPDLHSELNLSSLELGDSALYFCASSVDGAATNEQFFGPGTRLTVL.

V gene TRBV19 combines with J gene TRBJ2-5, with TRBD2 matching over 10 bases. This CDR3 has 14 amino acids. J gave up 5 bases and V 3 bases, and 3 bases lay outside the gene matches. CDR1 LNHDA and CDR2 SQIVND come from the germline V gene (reference sequence). The CDR3 nucleotides read TGTGCCAGTAGTATGATTAGCGGGAGGGAGACCCAGTACTTC. This translates into CASSMISGRETQYF.

The chain is built from TRBV10-1 and TRBJ2-1; 10 nucleotides align to TRBD2. Losses at the gene ends were 11 bases for V and 9 bases for J; bases not matched to a gene: 13. The V gene's germline CDR1 is WNHNN and CDR2 SYGVQD (reference sequence). The CDR3 consists of 14 residues. DNA of the CDR3: TGCGCCTCACAGGTAGCGGGAGGTTCAGGTGAGCAGTTCTTC. It encodes CASQVAGGSGEQFF.

This rearrangement joins TRBV5-4 to TRBJ1-4, with 7 nucleotides matching TRBD1. The CDR3 runs to 14 residues. Germline loops: CDR1 SGHNT, CDR2 YYREEE (reference sequence). J lost 5 bases, V lost 4 bases, and 5 bases had no gene match. DNA of the CDR3: TGTGCCAGCAGCCTGACAGGGAGGAATGAAAAACTGTTTTTT. Amino acids: CASSLTGRNEKLFF.

The chain uses TRBV27 and TRBJ2-2; D not resolved. Germline assignment: CDR1 MNHEY and CDR2 SMNVEV (reference sequence). Between the trimmed V and J ends, which lost 6 bases and 0 bases, there was a span of 8 bases. This CDR3 is 14 amino acids long. In nucleotides, the CDR3 is TGTGCCAGCAGCCGGGCCCCGAACACCGGGGAGCTGTTTTTT. Protein: CASSRAPNTGELFF.

V gene TRBV7-2 combines with J gene TRBJ2-1, with 8 bases that match TRBD2. Looked up from germline, CDR1 is SGHTA and CDR2 is FQGNSA. The CDR3 runs to 14 residues. V lost 8 bases, J lost 8 bases, and 11 bases stayed unmatched. CDR3 sequence reads: CASVPGLDMYEQFF. CDR3 coding DNA: TGTGCCAGCGTTCCGGGACTAGATATGTATGAGCAGTTCTTC.

The rearrangement uses TRBV7-3 and TRBJ2-1; 10 bases are a match to TRBD2. Germline V CDR1 and CDR2: SGHTA, FQGTGA. The trim removed 5 bases at V and 7 bases at J, leaving 8 bases unmatched. There are 15 residues in the CDR3. The chain's CDR3 is CASSMTGTSVNEQFF. The CDR3 DNA sequence: TGTGCCAGCAGCATGACCGGGACTAGCGTGAATGAGCAGTTCTTC.

The CDR3 DNA is TGTGCCAGCAGCTTAGGAGAGACCCAGTACTTC. It specifies CASSLGETQYF. The rearrangement links TRBV11-2 to TRBJ2-5; no reliable D call. The V end was cut by 1 base, the J end by 4 bases, with 1 base between. CDR1 and CDR2 (germline): SGHAT, FQNNGV. The CDR3 has 11 amino acids.

This chain joins TRBV9 and TRBJ1-1; 7 nucleotides align to TRBD1. Trimming took 1 base from V and 1 from J; bases not matched to a gene: 4. This CDR3 spans 15 amino acids. Germline CDR1 is SGDLS and CDR2 is YYNGEE. CDR3 in DNA: TGTGCCAGCAGCGTAACAGGGGCTAGGAACACTGAAGCTTTCTTT. Translating gives CASSVTGARNTEAFF.

CDR3 in amino acids: CASKSGYFTDTQYF. DNA for the CDR3: TGTGCCAGCAAGAGCGGGTATTTCACAGATACGCAGTATTTT. The chain has TRBV11-2 and TRBJ2-3, with TRBD2 as a possible D gene (6 bases). V was clipped by 7 bases and J by 2 bases, with 13 bases between them. Germline CDR1 and CDR2: SGHAT and FQNNGV. CDR3 length equals 14 residues.

V is TRBV19 and J is TRBJ2-1, with 9 bases aligning to TRBD2. Germline assignment: CDR1 LNHDA and CDR2 SQIVND (reference sequence). V was clipped by 5 bases and J by 7 bases; unmatched bases: 9. This CDR3 is built from 15 residues. The CDR3 sequence is CASSPIAGELNEQFF. The DNA for the CDR3 is TGTGCCAGTAGTCCTATAGCGGGAGAGTTAAATGAGCAGTTCTTC.

The chain is built from TRBV29-1 and TRBJ2-1, with 8 bases matching TRBD1. The ends lost 5 bases at V and 9 bases at J; junction bases unmatched: 9. This CDR3 region has 13 residues. The V gene's germline CDR1 is SQVTM and CDR2 ANQGSEA. CDR3 region: CSVWGQVRSEQFF. The CDR3, as DNA: TGCAGCGTTTGGGGACAGGTTCGGAGTGAGCAGTTCTTC.

The V and J genes are TRBV5-6 and TRBJ2-2, with D possibly called TRBD1 or TRBD2 (5 bases each). Trimming stripped 0 bases from V and 3 bases from J, with 9 bases between. The CDR3 length is 15 residues. CDR1 and CDR2 from the germline V gene are SGHDT and YYEEEE. In nucleotides, the CDR3 is TGTGCCAGCAGCTTGGCTAGAGGGGACACCGGGGAGCTGTTTTTT. Protein: CASSLARGDTGELFF.

This clone was detected only once. This CDR3 is CASSLATVANEQFF. CDR3 nucleotides: TGTGCCAGCAGCTTGGCTACGGTAGCTAATGAGCAGTTCTTC. The chain recombines TRBV5-4 with TRBJ2-1; no definite D call. This CDR3 has 14 residues. V was shortened by 0 bases and J by 7 bases, with 11 bases between the two germline ends. Looked up from germline, CDR1 is SGHNT and CDR2 is YYREEE (reference sequence).